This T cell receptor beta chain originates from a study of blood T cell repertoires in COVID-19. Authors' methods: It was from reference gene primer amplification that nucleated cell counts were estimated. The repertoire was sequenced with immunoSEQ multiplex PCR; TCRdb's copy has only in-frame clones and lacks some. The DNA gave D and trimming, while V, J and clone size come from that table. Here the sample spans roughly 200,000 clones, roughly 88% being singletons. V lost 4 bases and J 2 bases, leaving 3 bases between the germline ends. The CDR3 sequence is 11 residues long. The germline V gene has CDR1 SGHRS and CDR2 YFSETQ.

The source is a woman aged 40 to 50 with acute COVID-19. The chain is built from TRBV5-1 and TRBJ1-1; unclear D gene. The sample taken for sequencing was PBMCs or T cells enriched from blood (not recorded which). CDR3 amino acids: CASSLNTEAFF. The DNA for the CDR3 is TGCGCCAGCAGCCTTAACACTGAAGCTTTCTTT.